This T cell receptor (beta chain) derives from a study of molecular identifiers for immune sequencing clone quantification. Study-level information: In replicates, RNA from around 18,000 or 91,000 naive CD8 cells was divided five ways and four parts were sequenced.

This clonotype was found many times. Its target is unknown. One entry per CDR3 protein, called by TCRdb with MiXCR from the PCR reads. The sample records about 86,000 distinct CDR3 sequences, nearly 25% being singletons. Findings of the study overall: More than 99% of effector molecules, versus under 1% of naive-cell molecules, belonged to clones above 20 RNA copies. Should identical TCR molecules share a barcode, the sizes of highly expanded clones could be underestimated.

Unmatched junction bases numbered 5, after V lost 2 bases and J lost 0 bases. The CDR3 has 15 amino acids. Germline CDR1 and CDR2: SGDLS and YYNGEE. Sequenced material: naive CD8+ T cells from blood, with Jurkat cell RNA spiked in. Subset here: FACS-sorted CD8+CD4-CCR7+CD45RA+ naive T cells. The receptor was isolated from a human donor in good health. Some libraries in this study had Jurkat cell RNA spiked in. The chain links TRBV9 to TRBJ2-7; 7 bases are shared with TRBD1. CDR3 in DNA: TGTGCCAGCAGCGTTGGACAGGCGAGCTCCTACGAGCAGTACTTC. Protein sequence: CASSVGQASSYEQYF.